This entry describes one T cell receptor (beta chain). No antigen is known for it. Germline-derived CDR1 and CDR2 are SGHKS and YYEKEE (reference sequence). CDR3 length: 15 amino acids. These data are taken from a study of monozygotic twins with inflammatory bowel disease. The study, taken as a whole, reports: Especially with disease activity, IBD patients had fewer clonotypes in common with others than healthy twins did. Ultimately, a single strong signal or clonotype associated with IBD was not supported. IBD patients displayed reduced TCRbeta diversity (inverse Simpson) when set against healthy co-twins.

Template-switch reactions added UMIs with a 6-nucleotide sample barcode. After re-calling the 5' RACE reads, TCRdb lists one entry per CDR3 protein, DNA absent. Seen in this sample are about 110,000 distinct CDR3 sequences; the ten most common clones hold roughly an eighth. This receptor was obtained from a human donor with ulcerative colitis or Crohn's disease, or a healthy co-twin of an affected twin (not recorded which). This rearrangement joins TRBV5-5 to TRBJ1-5; TCRdb reports TRBD1, a call that lacks DNA to check it against. The sample taken for sequencing was blood. The CDR3 is CASSERGADNQPQHF.